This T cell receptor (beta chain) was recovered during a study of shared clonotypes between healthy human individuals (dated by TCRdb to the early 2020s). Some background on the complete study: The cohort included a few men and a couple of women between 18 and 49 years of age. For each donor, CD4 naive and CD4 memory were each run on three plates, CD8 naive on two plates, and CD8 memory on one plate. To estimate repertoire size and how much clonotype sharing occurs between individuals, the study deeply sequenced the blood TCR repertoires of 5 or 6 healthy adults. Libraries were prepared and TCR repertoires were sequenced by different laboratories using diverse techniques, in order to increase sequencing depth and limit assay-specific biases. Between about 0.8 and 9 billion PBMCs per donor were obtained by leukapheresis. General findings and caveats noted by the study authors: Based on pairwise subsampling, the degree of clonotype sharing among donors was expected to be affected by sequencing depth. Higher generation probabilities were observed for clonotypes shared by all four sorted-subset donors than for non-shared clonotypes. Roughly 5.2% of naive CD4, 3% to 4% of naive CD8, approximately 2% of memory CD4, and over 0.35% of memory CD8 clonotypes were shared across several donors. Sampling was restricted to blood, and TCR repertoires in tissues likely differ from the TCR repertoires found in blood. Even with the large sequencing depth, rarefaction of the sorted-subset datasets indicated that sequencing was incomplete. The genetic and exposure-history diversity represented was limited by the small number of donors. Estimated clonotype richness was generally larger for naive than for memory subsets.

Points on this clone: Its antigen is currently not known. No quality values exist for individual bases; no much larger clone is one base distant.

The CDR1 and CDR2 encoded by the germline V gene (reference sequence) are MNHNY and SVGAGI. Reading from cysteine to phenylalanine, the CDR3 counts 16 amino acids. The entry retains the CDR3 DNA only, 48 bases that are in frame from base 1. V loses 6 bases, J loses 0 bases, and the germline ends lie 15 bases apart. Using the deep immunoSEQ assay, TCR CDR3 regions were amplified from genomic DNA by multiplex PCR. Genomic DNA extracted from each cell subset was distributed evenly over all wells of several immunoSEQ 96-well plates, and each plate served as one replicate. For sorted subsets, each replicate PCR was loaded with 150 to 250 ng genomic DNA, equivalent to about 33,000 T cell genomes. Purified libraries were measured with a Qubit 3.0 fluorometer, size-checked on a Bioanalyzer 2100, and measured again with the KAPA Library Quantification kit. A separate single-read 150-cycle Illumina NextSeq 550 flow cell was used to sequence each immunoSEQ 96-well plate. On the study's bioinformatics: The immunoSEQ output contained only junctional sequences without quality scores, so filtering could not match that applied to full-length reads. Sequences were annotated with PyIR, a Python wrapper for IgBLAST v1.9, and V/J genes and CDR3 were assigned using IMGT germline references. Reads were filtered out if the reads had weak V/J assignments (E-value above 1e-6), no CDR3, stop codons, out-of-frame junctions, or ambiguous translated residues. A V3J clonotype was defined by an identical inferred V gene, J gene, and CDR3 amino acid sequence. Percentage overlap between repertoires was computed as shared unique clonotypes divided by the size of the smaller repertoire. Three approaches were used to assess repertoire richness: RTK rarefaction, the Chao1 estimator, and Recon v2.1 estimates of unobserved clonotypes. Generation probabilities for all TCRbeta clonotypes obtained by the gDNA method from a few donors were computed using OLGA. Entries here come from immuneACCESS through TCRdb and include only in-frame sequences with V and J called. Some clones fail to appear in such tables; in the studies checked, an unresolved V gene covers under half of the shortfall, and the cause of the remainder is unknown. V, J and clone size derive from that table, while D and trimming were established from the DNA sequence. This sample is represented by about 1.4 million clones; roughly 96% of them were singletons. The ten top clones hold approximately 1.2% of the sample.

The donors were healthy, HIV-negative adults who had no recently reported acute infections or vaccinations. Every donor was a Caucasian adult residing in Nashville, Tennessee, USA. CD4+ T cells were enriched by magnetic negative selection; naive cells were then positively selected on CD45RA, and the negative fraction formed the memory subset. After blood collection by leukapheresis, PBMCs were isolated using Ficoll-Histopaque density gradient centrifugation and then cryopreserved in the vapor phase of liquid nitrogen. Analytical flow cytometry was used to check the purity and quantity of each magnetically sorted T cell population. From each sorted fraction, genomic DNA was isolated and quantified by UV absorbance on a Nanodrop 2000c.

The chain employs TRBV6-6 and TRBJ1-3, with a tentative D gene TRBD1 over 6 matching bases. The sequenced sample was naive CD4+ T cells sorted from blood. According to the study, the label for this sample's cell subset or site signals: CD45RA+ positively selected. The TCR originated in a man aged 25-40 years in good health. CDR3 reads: CASSQHRVSSGNTIYF. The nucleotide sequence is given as TGTGCCAGCAGCCAACACAGGGTGAGCTCTGGAAACACCATATATTTT.